The rows below give T cell receptor beta chains drawn from one sample of a study of blood T cell repertoires in COVID-19. The assay was immunoSEQ multiplex PCR, and TCRdb's table has in-frame clones only and misses some. Of under 200,000 clones in the sample, around 84% are singletons; the top ten hold roughly 8%. What was sequenced was PBMCs or T cells enriched from blood (not recorded which). The receptors were gathered from a woman in her forties or fifties who had recovered from COVID-19. The CDR3 runs from the conserved cysteine through the conserved F or W. The order of the fields is J gene, V gene, CDR3 protein.

j_call: TRBJ1-2; v_call: TRBV3-1/TRBV3-2; cdr3_aa: CASSQESRGGRVNGYTF
j_call: TRBJ1-2; v_call: TRBV4-3; cdr3_aa: CASSQDSGRTYGYTF
j_call: TRBJ2-7; v_call: TRBV6-5; cdr3_aa: CASSPDRGPYEQYF
j_call: TRBJ1-5; v_call: TRBV7-8; cdr3_aa: CASSRQGNQPQHF
j_call: TRBJ1-4; v_call: TRBV6-5; cdr3_aa: CASGTANSYLFF
j_call: TRBJ2-7; v_call: TRBV5-4; cdr3_aa: CASSLSGGLEQYF
j_call: TRBJ1-2; v_call: TRBV19; cdr3_aa: CATRAANYGYTF
j_call: TRBJ1-2; v_call: TRBV5-1; cdr3_aa: CASSLGQGEDGYTF
j_call: TRBJ1-2; v_call: TRBV5-6; cdr3_aa: CASSHRTGALGGYTF
j_call: TRBJ1-2; v_call: TRBV27; cdr3_aa: CASSPGQGSYGYTF
j_call: TRBJ1-1; v_call: TRBV7-3; cdr3_aa: CASSYMPGTEAFF
j_call: TRBJ2-1; v_call: TRBV6-6; cdr3_aa: CASRRQGNNEQFF
j_call: TRBJ1-2; v_call: TRBV20-1; cdr3_aa: CSARIGQANTF
j_call: TRBJ2-1; v_call: TRBV27; cdr3_aa: CASSSRGVAAIGTSSYNEQFF
j_call: TRBJ2-2; v_call: TRBV6-2/TRBV6-3; cdr3_aa: CASSPRTGRYTGELFF
j_call: TRBJ2-3; v_call: TRBV29-1; cdr3_aa: CSVAGDTQYF
j_call: TRBJ2-7; v_call: TRBV6-2/TRBV6-3; cdr3_aa: CASSYGGLTYEQYF
j_call: TRBJ2-3; v_call: TRBV6-5; cdr3_aa: CATYAGTRSGTQYF
j_call: TRBJ1-1; v_call: TRBV19; cdr3_aa: CARSKYHRGTEAFF
j_call: TRBJ1-4; v_call: TRBV4-1; cdr3_aa: CASSHKTGADPEEKLFF
j_call: TRBJ2-3; v_call: TRBV7-3; cdr3_aa: CASSFRAGGLDTQYF
j_call: TRBJ1-1; v_call: TRBV9; cdr3_aa: CASSGGQDNTEAFF
j_call: TRBJ1-3; v_call: TRBV28; cdr3_aa: CASRQDSSGNTIYF
j_call: TRBJ1-1; v_call: TRBV5-4; cdr3_aa: CASSFRVNTEAFF
j_call: TRBJ2-7; v_call: TRBV21-1; cdr3_aa: CASSRRTSEGYF
j_call: TRBJ1-6; v_call: TRBV5-1; cdr3_aa: CASSYTGTADSPLHF
j_call: TRBJ1-4; v_call: TRBV4-2; cdr3_aa: CASSQGTALNEKLFF
j_call: TRBJ2-6; v_call: TRBV4-3; cdr3_aa: CASSQEEAGSSGANVLTF
j_call: TRBJ2-5; v_call: TRBV19; cdr3_aa: CASSDTSVETQYF
j_call: TRBJ1-1; v_call: TRBV5-6; cdr3_aa: CASSNPGNTEAFF
j_call: TRBJ1-2; v_call: TRBV2; cdr3_aa: CASSEAASSYGYTF
j_call: TRBJ2-2; v_call: TRBV29-1; cdr3_aa: CSVWLPANTGELFF
j_call: TRBJ1-1; v_call: TRBV29-1; cdr3_aa: CSVVGTGMNTEAFF
j_call: TRBJ2-5; v_call: TRBV5-1; cdr3_aa: CASSTGGSGGATETQYF
j_call: TRBJ2-7; v_call: TRBV29-1; cdr3_aa: CSVEARSSGGSSYEQYF
j_call: TRBJ2-7; v_call: TRBV18; cdr3_aa: CASSPPGGYEQYF
j_call: TRBJ2-7; v_call: TRBV19; cdr3_aa: CASSIWQGAKVEQYF
j_call: TRBJ1-2; v_call: TRBV5-4; cdr3_aa: CASSSQGIYGYTF
j_call: TRBJ1-6; v_call: TRBV29-1; cdr3_aa: CSVGWDTNSPLHF
j_call: TRBJ1-1; v_call: TRBV7-9; cdr3_aa: CASSTEGVNTEAFF
j_call: TRBJ1-6; v_call: TRBV5-5; cdr3_aa: CASSLGSSSYNSPLHF
j_call: TRBJ1-5; v_call: TRBV28; cdr3_aa: CASRRERNQPQHF
j_call: TRBJ1-1; v_call: TRBV28; cdr3_aa: CASSFRTGEAFF
j_call: TRBJ1-5; v_call: TRBV4-1; cdr3_aa: CASSQEIPGGSNQPQHF
j_call: TRBJ2-7; v_call: TRBV29-1; cdr3_aa: CSALLAGDRYEQYF
j_call: TRBJ1-5; v_call: TRBV2; cdr3_aa: CASSESSYSNQPQHF
j_call: TRBJ2-7; v_call: TRBV18; cdr3_aa: CASSPGAPYEQYF
j_call: TRBJ1-1; v_call: TRBV7-2; cdr3_aa: CASSPTSGAMTAFF
j_call: TRBJ1-5; v_call: TRBV7-2; cdr3_aa: CASSEVDGTINQPQHF
j_call: TRBJ2-7; v_call: TRBV7-9; cdr3_aa: CASSVTSGNYEQYF
j_call: TRBJ2-5; v_call: TRBV9; cdr3_aa: CASSPTSRAGGQETQYF
j_call: TRBJ2-2; v_call: TRBV6-2/TRBV6-3; cdr3_aa: CASSYRGLAGAGGRELFF
j_call: TRBJ2-7; v_call: TRBV6-5; cdr3_aa: CASSYGEAPSVYEQYF
j_call: TRBJ1-5; v_call: TRBV24-1; cdr3_aa: CATSDPREGVNQPQHF